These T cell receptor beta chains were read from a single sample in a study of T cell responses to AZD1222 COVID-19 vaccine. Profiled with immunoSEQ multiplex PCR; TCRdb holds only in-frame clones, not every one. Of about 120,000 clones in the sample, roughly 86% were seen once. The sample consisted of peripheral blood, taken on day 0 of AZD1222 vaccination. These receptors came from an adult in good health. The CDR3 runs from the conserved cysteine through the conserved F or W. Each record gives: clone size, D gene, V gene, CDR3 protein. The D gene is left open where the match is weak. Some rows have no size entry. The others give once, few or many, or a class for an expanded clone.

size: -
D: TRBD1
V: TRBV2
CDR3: CASTLETGVTGGYTF

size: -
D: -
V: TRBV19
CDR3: CASRGEGMNTEAFF

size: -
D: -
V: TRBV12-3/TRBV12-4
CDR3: CASTDTGELFF

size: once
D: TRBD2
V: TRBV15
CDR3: CATSRGRLAGGYEQYF

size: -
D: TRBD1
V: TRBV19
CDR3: CASSTNPGGDSPLHF

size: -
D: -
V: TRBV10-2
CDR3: CASAGYGKTDTQYF

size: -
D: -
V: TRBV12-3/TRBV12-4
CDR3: CASSLIRDNEQFF

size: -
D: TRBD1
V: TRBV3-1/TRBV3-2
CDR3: CASSQGAGTGGRNEQFF

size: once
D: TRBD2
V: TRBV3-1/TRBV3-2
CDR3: CASSQPSGGDTGELFF

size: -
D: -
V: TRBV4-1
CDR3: CASSPRSYEQYF

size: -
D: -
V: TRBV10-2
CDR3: CASIEGPADTQYF

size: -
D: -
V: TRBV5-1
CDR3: CASSLRGNNEKLFF

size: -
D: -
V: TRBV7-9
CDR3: CASSFIGKGLETQYF

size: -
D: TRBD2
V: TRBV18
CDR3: CASSHSRLAGNYEQYF

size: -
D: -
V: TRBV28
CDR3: CASSLTRVYGYTF

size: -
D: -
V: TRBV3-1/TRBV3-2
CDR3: CASSQGAGTEAFF

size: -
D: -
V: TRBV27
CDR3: CASSFLGRRGANYGYTF

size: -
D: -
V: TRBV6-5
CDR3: CASRGQANTGELFF

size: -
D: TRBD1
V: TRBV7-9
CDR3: CASSLATGRNYGYTF

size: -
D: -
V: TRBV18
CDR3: CASSPLPGDEKLFF

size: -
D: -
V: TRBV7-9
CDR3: CASSQQANEQFF

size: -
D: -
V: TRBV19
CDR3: CASSPSVSTDTQYF

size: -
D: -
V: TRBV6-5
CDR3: CASWRGANSPLHF

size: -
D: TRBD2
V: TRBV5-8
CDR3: CASGTSGAYEQYF

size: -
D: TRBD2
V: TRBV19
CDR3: CASTPSGRETQYF

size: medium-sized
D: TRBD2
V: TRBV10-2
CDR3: CASMWTSGQETQYF

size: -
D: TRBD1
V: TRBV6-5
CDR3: CASKAGGADQPQHF

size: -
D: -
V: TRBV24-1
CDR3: CATSVATRGLETQYF